The next 29 T cell receptor beta chains were all read from a single sample in a study of patients and donors after allogeneic stem cell transplantation. TCRdb used MiXCR to reprocess the RT-PCR reads, holding one entry per CDR3 protein. The top ten hold 40% to 55% of the sample, which has some 150,000 distinct CDR3 sequences, about a third seen once. Sequenced material: blood, either unsorted or a sorted T cell fraction (not recorded which). The receptors originated from a human donor who was either an allogeneic HSCT recipient or a stem cell or donor lymphocyte infusion donor (not recorded which). It is not recorded whose cells these are; they may come from a transplant donor.

The CDR3 reads CASKGTNNSPLHF. For the CDR3, the DNA is TGTGCCAGCAAAGGGACCAATAATTCACCCCTCCACTTT. The gene calls are TRBV12-3 or TRBV12-4 and TRBJ1-6, with a tentative D call TRBD1 (5 bases). Trimming stripped 7 bases from V and 5 bases from J, with 9 bases between. The CDR3 consists of 13 residues.

This sequence joins TRBV28 and TRBJ1-1, with D possibly being TRBD1 (5 bases). The CDR3 contains 13 residues. Germline CDR1 and CDR2: MDHEN and SYDVKM. Trimming stripped 8 bases from V and 5 bases from J, with 15 bases between. CDR3 region: CASHAVRGTEAFF. For the CDR3, the DNA is TGTGCCAGCCATGCCGTGAGGGGTACTGAAGCTTTCTTT.

The J gene is TRBJ2-7, the V gene TRBV30; maybe TRBD2 (5 bases). The CDR3 runs 13 residues. Germline V gene lookup returns CDR1 GTSNPN and CDR2 SVGIG (reference sequence). Trimming removed 0 bases at V and 7 bases at J, with 13 bases between. CDR3 sequence reads: CAWSVKLDGEQYF. In nucleotides, the CDR3 is TGTGCCTGGAGTGTAAAACTAGACGGAGAGCAGTACTTC.

At least ten counts were recorded for this clonotype. This chain's CDR3 is CAITKDRGNTEAFF. In DNA, the CDR3 is TGTGCCATCACCAAGGACAGGGGGAACACTGAAGCTTTCTTT. The chain combines TRBV10-3 with TRBJ1-1, with 9 bases identical to TRBD1. V shed 7 bases and J 1 base; nucleotides not matched to a gene: 4. The CDR3 covers 14 residues. CDR1 and CDR2 (germline): ENHRY, SYGVKD.

The CDR3 nucleotides read TGTGCCAGCAGTTTTTCCCGGGGGCGAGAAAAACTGTTTTTT. Translation: CASSFSRGREKLFF. The chain is built from TRBV12-3 or TRBV12-4 and TRBJ1-4; tentatively, D is TRBD1 (6 bases). The CDR3 spans 14 residues. Trimming shortened V by 3 bases and J by 8 bases, and 13 bases separated the two germline ends.

The V gene is TRBV10-3, the J gene TRBJ2-3, with TRBD2 matching over 7 bases. Trimming cost V 11 bases and J 4 bases; bases outside gene matches: 9. CDR1 is ENHRY and CDR2 is SYGVKD in the germline V gene. The CDR3 covers 13 residues. For the CDR3, the DNA is TGTGCCCTCGGGGGGATTGGGGCAGATACGCAGTATTTT. It yields the protein CALGGIGADTQYF.

This clonotype showed up just once. This chain connects TRBV27 to TRBJ2-1; D may be TRBD2 (7 bases). Trimming took off 6 bases at V and 7 bases at J, with 19 bases between the two ends. The germline V gene has CDR1 MNHEY and CDR2 SMNVEV (reference sequence). The CDR3 loop spans 15 amino acids. CDR3: CASSTGPGGLNEQFF. DNA of the CDR3: TGTGCCAGCAGCACAGGGCCGGGAGGTTTGAATGAGCAGTTCTTC.

The J gene is TRBJ1-5, the V gene TRBV20-1; 7 nucleotides align to TRBD1. V lost 5 bases and J lost 0; bases outside the gene matches: 10. Looked up from germline, CDR1 is DFQATT and CDR2 is SNEGSKA (reference sequence). This CDR3 comprises 16 residues. This chain's CDR3 is CSAEGQLYDSNQPQHF. DNA for the CDR3: TGCAGTGCTGAGGGACAGCTTTACGATAGCAATCAGCCCCAGCATTTT.

The rearrangement links TRBV5-1 to TRBJ2-2; D possibly corresponds to TRBD2 (6 bases). CDR3 length: 16 residues. Per the germline V gene, CDR1 is SGHRS and CDR2 is YFSETQ. V was shortened by 1 base and J by 4 bases, with 14 bases between the two germline ends. The CDR3 bases are TGCGCCAGCAGCTTGACCAGCGGGCTCGTCACCGGGGAGCTGTTTTTT. This encodes CASSLTSGLVTGELFF.

This clonotype was counted a single time. This rearrangement joins TRBV11-2 to TRBJ1-6; 8 bases match TRBD1. There are 15 residues in the CDR3. Unmatched junction bases numbered 9, after V lost 4 bases and J lost 10 bases. Per the germline V gene, CDR1 is SGHAT and CDR2 is FQNNGV. This chain's CDR3 is CASSSNGQGGSPLHF. The CDR3 DNA follows: TGTGCCAGCAGCTCCAACGGACAGGGAGGGTCACCCCTCCACTTT.

This chain links TRBV7-9 with TRBJ1-5; weak D call: TRBD1 (6 bases). CDR1 and CDR2 (germline): SEHNR, FQNEAQ (reference sequence). Trimming removed 2 bases at V and 3 bases at J, with 14 bases between. CDR3 size: 16 residues. The CDR3 bases are TGTGCCAGCAGCTTAACGACAGGTACGATCAATCAGCCCCAGCATTTT. Protein: CASSLTTGTINQPQHF.

V usage is TRBV14 and J usage is TRBJ1-3, with D tentatively TRBD1 (5 bases). The germline V and J ends were trimmed by 0 bases and 4 bases, with 10 bases remaining between them. CDR1 is SGHDN and CDR2 is FVKESK in the germline V gene. CDR3 size: 15 residues. CDR3 region: CASSQDRGRGNTIYF. Here the CDR3 DNA reads TGTGCCAGCAGCCAAGACCGGGGGAGAGGAAACACCATATATTTT.

The chain couples TRBV20-1 to TRBJ2-1; TRBD1 matches at 7 bases. This CDR3 is 19 amino acids long. The trim removed 0 bases at V and 1 base at J, leaving 15 bases unmatched. Per germline, CDR1 DFQATT and CDR2 SNEGSKA (reference sequence). As DNA, the CDR3 is TGCAGTGCTAGAGAACTCGGGACAGCGGCCAAAAGGTCCTACAATGAGCAGTTCTTC. It is translated as CSARELGTAAKRSYNEQFF.

The chain joins TRBV7-3 to TRBJ1-1; no reliable D call. Germline V CDR1 and CDR2: SGHTA, FQGTGA. The V and J ends lost 5 bases and 6 bases respectively, with 16 bases between them. The CDR3 is 14 residues long. The CDR3 DNA sequence: TGTGCCAGCAGCAGACACAGTGATCCCTCTGAAGCTTTCTTT. Residues: CASSRHSDPSEAFF.

In this sample, this clonotype turned up a few times. The chain joins TRBV24-1 to TRBJ1-2; 7 bases line up with TRBD1. Germline assignment: CDR1 KGHDR and CDR2 SFDVKD. J was trimmed by 7 bases and V by 1 base; bases with no gene match: 2. The CDR3 sequence is 13 residues long. This CDR3 reads CATSDFRGSGYTF. DNA for the CDR3: TGTGCCACCAGTGATTTCAGGGGGAGTGGCTACACCTTC.

At least ten counts were recorded for this clonotype. The chain has TRBV12-3 or TRBV12-4 and TRBJ1-6; 8 nucleotides align to TRBD1. This CDR3 is 15 amino acids long. With V trimmed by 5 bases and J by 4 bases, 4 bases remained unmatched. The CDR3 DNA reads as TGTGCCAGCAGTCAGACAGGGGCGTATAATTCACCCCTCCACTTT. Amino acid sequence: CASSQTGAYNSPLHF.

This clonotype came up a few times. J is TRBJ1-1 and V is TRBV20-1, with a possible D match to TRBD1 (6 bases). The germline CDR1 and CDR2 sequences are DFQATT and SNEGSKA (reference sequence). The V gene lost 3 bases and the J gene lost 6 bases, with 11 bases spanning the gap. This CDR3 region has 12 residues. The CDR3 spells CSASHRAAEAFF. The CDR3 nucleotides are TGCAGTGCTAGTCACAGGGCCGCTGAAGCTTTCTTT.

There are a few counts of this clonotype. The V and J genes are TRBV12-3 or TRBV12-4 and TRBJ1-5; D may be TRBD1 (5 bases). This CDR3 is 14 amino acids long. V was pared by 4 bases and J by 4 bases, with 11 bases between. In DNA, the CDR3 is TGTGCCAGCAGTTCGGGACCCTTTAATCAGCCCCAGCATTTT. Protein sequence: CASSSGPFNQPQHF.

This clonotype was recorded at least ten times. V is TRBV10-3 and J is TRBJ1-4; maybe TRBD1 (5 bases). Germline CDR1 is ENHRY and CDR2 is SYGVKD. Trimming took 6 bases from V and 8 from J, leaving 19 bases between them. This CDR3 comprises 15 residues. CDR3 region: CAISTGKGIEEKLFF. The DNA for the CDR3 is TGTGCCATCAGCACTGGGAAGGGGATAGAGGAAAAACTGTTTTTT.

This clonotype was detected only once. The chain employs TRBV4-2 and TRBJ1-5; a possible D gene is TRBD1 (5 bases). This CDR3 contains 15 residues. Between the trimmed V and J ends, which lost 0 bases and 1 base, there was a span of 7 bases. Germline V lookup: CDR1 LGHNA, CDR2 YNFKEQ. The CDR3 DNA is TGTGCCAGCAGCCAAGATTCAGGGAGCAATCAGCCCCAGCATTTT. Protein product: CASSQDSGSNQPQHF.

This clonotype appeared a few times. The chain is built from TRBV3-1 and TRBJ1-1, with D perhaps TRBD1 (5 bases). The V gene's germline CDR1 is LGHDT and CDR2 YNNKEL (reference sequence). V lost 0 bases and J lost 5, with 13 bases in between. This CDR3 spans 15 amino acids. The DNA for the CDR3 is TGTGCCAGCAGCCAAGATTCTGGGGGTTGGACTGAAGCTTTCTTT. Protein: CASSQDSGGWTEAFF.

The chain carries TRBV7-2 and TRBJ1-2; 8 nucleotides agree with TRBD1. The CDR3 runs 16 residues. CDR1 is SGHTA, CDR2 FQGNSA, per germline. Unmatched junction bases numbered 7, after V lost 0 bases and J lost 4 bases. In DNA form, the CDR3 reads TGTGCCAGCAGCTTAGCACAGACAGGGGAAGGCTATGGCTACACCTTC. Its protein product is CASSLAQTGEGYGYTF.

V usage is TRBV3-1 and J usage is TRBJ1-4, with D unclear. CDR1 LGHDT and CDR2 YNNKEL come from the germline V gene (reference sequence). V was clipped by 3 bases and J by 7 bases, with 3 bases between them. CDR3 length equals 11 residues. CDR3 sequence: CASSQGEKLFF. CDR3 nucleotides: TGTGCCAGCAGCCAGGGTGAAAAACTGTTTTTT.

J is TRBJ2-3 and V is TRBV12-3 or TRBV12-4; D may be TRBD2 (5 bases). This CDR3 comprises 16 residues. V gave up 1 base and J gave up 5 bases, with 16 bases separating them. CDR3 protein: CASSLGPLTNGDTQYF. The CDR3 DNA follows: TGTGCCAGCAGTTTAGGGCCACTGACTAATGGAGATACGCAGTATTTT.

The chain is built from TRBV11-2 and TRBJ2-3; the D gene is possibly TRBD1 (5 bases). Looked up from germline, CDR1 is SGHAT and CDR2 is FQNNGV. Trimming took 4 bases from V and 3 from J, leaving 17 bases between them. The CDR3 is 16 amino acids. Here the CDR3 DNA reads TGTGCCAGCAGCTGGGGCCTTACGAAGAGTACAGATACGCAGTATTTT. This sequence encodes CASSWGLTKSTDTQYF.

This chain links TRBV12-3 or TRBV12-4 with TRBJ2-1; the D gene could be TRBD1 or TRBD2 (5 bases each). V gave up 4 bases and J gave up 6 bases, with 16 bases separating them. This CDR3 has 15 amino acids. CDR3 DNA: TGTGCCAGCAGTTCCCTGGGGACCTATGTCAATGAGCAGTTCTTC. It is translated as CASSSLGTYVNEQFF.

The rearrangement uses TRBV12-3 or TRBV12-4 and TRBJ2-5; no definite D call. The V and J ends lost 5 bases and 2 bases respectively, with 15 bases between them. This CDR3 spans 15 amino acids. The CDR3 protein is CASSPLDKGQETQYF. In DNA form, the CDR3 reads TGTGCCAGCAGTCCCCTCGACAAGGGACAAGAGACCCAGTACTTC.

J is TRBJ2-1 and V is TRBV7-9; 7 nucleotides agree with TRBD1. There are 15 residues in the CDR3. Germline lookup yields CDR1 SEHNR and CDR2 FQNEAQ (reference sequence). J lost 4 bases, V lost 3 bases, and 6 bases had no gene match. The CDR3 DNA reads TGTGCCAGCAGCTTCCGGGACAGAGATTACAATGAGCAGTTCTTC. Amino acids: CASSFRDRDYNEQFF.

The rearrangement links TRBV5-1 to TRBJ2-1, with D unresolved. Per the germline V gene, CDR1 is SGHRS and CDR2 is YFSETQ. V was clipped by 4 bases and J by 7 bases, with 12 bases between them. The CDR3 extends over 13 amino acids. The CDR3 loop is CASSVLLLNEQFF. The CDR3 DNA follows: TGCGCCAGCAGCGTCTTGTTGTTGAATGAGCAGTTCTTC.